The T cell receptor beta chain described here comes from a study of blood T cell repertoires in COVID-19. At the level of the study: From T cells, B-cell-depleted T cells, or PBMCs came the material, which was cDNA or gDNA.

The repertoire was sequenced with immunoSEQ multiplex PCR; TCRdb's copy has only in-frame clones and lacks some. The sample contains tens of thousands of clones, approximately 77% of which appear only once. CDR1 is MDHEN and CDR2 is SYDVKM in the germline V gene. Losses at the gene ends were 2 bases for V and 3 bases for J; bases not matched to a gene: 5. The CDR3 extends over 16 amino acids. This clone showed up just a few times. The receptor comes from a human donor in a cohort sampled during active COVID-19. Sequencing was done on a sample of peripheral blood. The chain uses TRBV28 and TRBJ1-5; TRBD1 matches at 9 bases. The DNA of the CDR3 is TGTGCCAGCAGTTTAGGGACAGGGCTATTCAATCAGCCCCAGCATTTT. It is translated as CASSLGTGLFNQPQHF.